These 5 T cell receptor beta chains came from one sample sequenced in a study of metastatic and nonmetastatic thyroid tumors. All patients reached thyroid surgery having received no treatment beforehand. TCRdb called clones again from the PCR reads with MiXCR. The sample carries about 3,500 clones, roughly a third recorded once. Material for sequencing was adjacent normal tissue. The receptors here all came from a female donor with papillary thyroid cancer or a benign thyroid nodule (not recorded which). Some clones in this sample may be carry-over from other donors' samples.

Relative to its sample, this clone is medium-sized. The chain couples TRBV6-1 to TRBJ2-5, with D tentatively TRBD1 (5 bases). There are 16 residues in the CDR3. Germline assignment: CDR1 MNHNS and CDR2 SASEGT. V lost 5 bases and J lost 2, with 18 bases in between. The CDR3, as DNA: TGTGCCAGCAGTCCAACGGATTCACAGGCTCAAGAGACCCAGTACTTC. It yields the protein CASSPTDSQAQETQYF.

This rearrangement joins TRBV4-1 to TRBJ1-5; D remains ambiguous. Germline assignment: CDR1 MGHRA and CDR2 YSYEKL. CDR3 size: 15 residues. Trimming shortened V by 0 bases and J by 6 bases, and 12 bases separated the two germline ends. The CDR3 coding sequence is TGCGCCAGCAGCCAAGATCAGGCGGCCGGTCAGCCCCAGCATTTT. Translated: CASSQDQAAGQPQHF.

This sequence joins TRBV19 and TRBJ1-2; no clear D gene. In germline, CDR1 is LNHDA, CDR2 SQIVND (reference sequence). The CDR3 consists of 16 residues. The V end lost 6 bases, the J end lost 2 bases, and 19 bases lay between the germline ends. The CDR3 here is CASRRSGTADNYGYTF. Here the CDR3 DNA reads TGTGCCAGTAGGAGGTCAGGCACCGCGGACAACTATGGCTACACCTTC.

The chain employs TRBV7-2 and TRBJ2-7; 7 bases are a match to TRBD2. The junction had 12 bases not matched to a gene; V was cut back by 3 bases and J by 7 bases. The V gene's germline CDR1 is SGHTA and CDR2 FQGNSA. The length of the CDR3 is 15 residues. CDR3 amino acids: CASSLGSAGALEQYF. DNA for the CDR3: TGTGCCAGCAGCTTGGGGTCTGCGGGAGCCCTGGAGCAGTACTTC.

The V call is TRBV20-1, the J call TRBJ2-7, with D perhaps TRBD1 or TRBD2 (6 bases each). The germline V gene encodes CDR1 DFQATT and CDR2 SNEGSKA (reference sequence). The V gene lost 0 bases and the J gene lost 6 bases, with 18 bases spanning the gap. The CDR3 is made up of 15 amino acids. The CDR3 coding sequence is TGCAGTGCTAGAGATCCGGTGTCCGGGGGCGGCGAGCAGTACTTC. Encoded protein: CSARDPVSGGGEQYF.